This TCR beta chain was captured in a study of molecular identifiers for immune sequencing clone quantification. Study-level points and caveats: Clone sizes that are highly expanded could be underestimated when identical TCR molecules share a barcode. One cell's worth of spiked Jurkat TCR RNA was reportedly detectable among 900,000 to 1,000,000 naive cells. Clones of above 20 RNA copies carried over 99% of effector molecules; in naive cells they carried under 1%.

Many counts were recorded for this clonotype. No antigen is known for it. Germline V lookup: CDR1 SGHTA, CDR2 FQGNSA. Trimming stripped 5 bases from V and 4 bases from J, with 12 bases between. This CDR3 contains 13 residues. TCRdb reanalysed the PCR reads using MiXCR and keeps one entry per CDR3 protein. The sample consists of 20,000 or so distinct CDR3 sequences, about a fifth of them appearing once. Sorting was used to obtain naive CD8 T cells (CD8+CD4-CCR7+CD45RA+). V and J are TRBV7-2 and TRBJ2-7, with D possibly TRBD1 on 6 matching bases. Sequencing was carried out using naive CD8+ T cells from blood, with Jurkat cell RNA spiked in. The subset denotes: FACS-sorted CD8+CD4-CCR7+CD45RA+ naive T cells. This clonotype was obtained from a human donor in good health. Some libraries in this study had Jurkat cell RNA spiked in. The CDR3 here is CASSPGTYYEQYF. In DNA form, the CDR3 reads TGTGCCAGCAGCCCCGGGACATATTACGAGCAGTACTTC. The entire variable domain, with the rest obtained from reference TRBV7-2 and TRBJ2-7, is as follows: GAGVSQSPSNKVTEKGKDVELRCDPISGHTALYWYRQSLGQGLEFLIYFQGNSAPDKSGLPSDRFSAERTGGSVSTLTIQRTQQEDSAVYLCASSPGTYYEQYFGPGTRLTVT.